These 6 T cell receptor beta chains were sequenced from one sample in a study of T cell responses to AZD1222 COVID-19 vaccine. The table came from immunoSEQ multiplex PCR; TCRdb's copy has only in-frame clones and leaves some out. The sample shows about 94,000 clones, about 88% of them seen only once. Sequenced material: peripheral blood, taken on day 0 of AZD1222 vaccination. The receptors were gathered from an adult in good health.

The chain carries TRBV5-6 and TRBJ2-3, with D unclear. Trimming pared 3 bases from V and 6 bases from J, leaving 8 bases between. This CDR3 contains 12 residues. Germline V CDR1 and CDR2: SGHDT, YYEEEE. DNA for the CDR3: TGTGCCAGCAGCTATGGGGTGGATACGCAGTATTTT. This sequence encodes CASSYGVDTQYF.

This sequence joins TRBV10-3 and TRBJ1-2; D is uncertain. The ends were cut back, 0 bases at V and 7 bases at J, with 6 bases in the middle. Per germline, CDR1 ENHRY and CDR2 SYGVKD. The CDR3 consists of 12 residues. CDR3 DNA: TGTGCCATCAGTGAGTCGAATGCTGGCTACACCTTC. It encodes CAISESNAGYTF.

The chain recombines TRBV29-1 with TRBJ1-1; 7 nucleotides line up with TRBD1. CDR3 length: 12 amino acids. V was clipped by 4 bases and J by 5 bases; unmatched bases: 4. CDR1 SQVTM and CDR2 ANQGSEA come from the germline V gene. The CDR3 nucleotides read TGCAGCGTTGCACAGGGGAGGACTGAAGCTTTCTTT. Residues: CSVAQGRTEAFF.

DNA of the CDR3: TGTGCCACCAGTTCCCTCCCGGGGGACAGGGGCCAACCCTTTCGGGATACGCAGTATTTT. Amino acids: CATSSLPGDRGQPFRDTQYF. The chain employs TRBV24-1 and TRBJ2-3; 10 bases map to TRBD1. CDR1 is KGHDR and CDR2 is SFDVKD in the germline V gene. The J segment lost 6 bases and the V segment lost 6 bases, leaving 23 bases of the junction unmatched. The CDR3 runs to 20 residues.

V gene TRBV9 combines with J gene TRBJ2-3; 7 bases agree with TRBD2. Germline CDR1 SGDLS, CDR2 YYNGEE. The CDR3 is 16 residues long. V trimming: 2 bases; J trimming: 2 bases; junction bases outside the gene matches: 8. The CDR3 DNA reads as TGTGCCAGCAGCGTTTTGGGGGGGAAGACCACAGATACGCAGTATTTT. This encodes CASSVLGGKTTDTQYF.

V is TRBV7-6 and J is TRBJ2-7; 12 nucleotides align to TRBD1. CDR1 is SGHVS, CDR2 FNYEAQ, per germline. The CDR3 is 20 residues long. The trim removed 1 base at V and 0 bases at J, leaving 13 bases unmatched. DNA of the CDR3: TGTGCCAGCAGCTTAGTTCCGGGGACAGGGGGCGGAGAGAGCTCCTACGAGCAGTACTTC. Translating it yields CASSLVPGTGGGESSYEQYF.